The sequence of this T cell receptor beta chain was determined in a study of T cells in Graves' hyperthyroidism and ophthalmopathy. The wider study: Peripheral blood was taken when the disease was first diagnosed, before any treatment began.

Those with hyperthyroidism were 18 to 65 years old, newly diagnosed, and ill for under 2 months. Lactation, pregnancy, other autoimmune disease or uncontrolled infection led to exclusion of patients. The CDR3 extends over 14 amino acids. Trimming at V came to 2 bases and at J to 4 bases, leaving 5 bases not matched to a gene. Germline loops: CDR1 SGHRS, CDR2 YFSETQ. This clonotype occurred a few times. Its antigen is currently unknown. TCR beta CDR3 region amplification was performed from RNA transcripts. The study used the HTBI primer set for a first-round RT-PCR of the TCR CDR3. Using its own MiXCR run on the multiplex PCR reads, TCRdb lists one record per CDR3 protein. The table lists 470,000 or so distinct CDR3 sequences, around 21% of them singletons. Study conclusions and caveats: Model output signaled ophthalmopathy a median 6.5 months ahead of onset.

The chain joins TRBV5-1 to TRBJ2-7, with 8 nucleotides matching TRBD2. This TCR came from a man between 18 and 29 years old with Graves' hyperthyroidism. Sequencing was done on a sample of blood. CDR3 in amino acids: CASSLLAESYEQYF. The CDR3 DNA sequence: TGCGCCAGCAGCTTACTAGCGGAGTCTTACGAGCAGTACTTC. Based on the CDR3 plus reference TRBV5-1 and TRBJ2-7, the full variable domain is KAGVTQTPRYLIKTRGQQVTLSCSPISGHRSVSWYQQTPGQGLQFLFEYFSETQRNKGNFPGRFSGRQFSNSRSEMNVSTLELGDSALYLCASSLLAESYEQYFGPGTRLTVT.